This TCR beta chain was sequenced during a study of T cell responses to AZD1222 COVID-19 vaccine. This clone has only one observation. Sequencing used immunoSEQ multiplex PCR; TCRdb keeps in-frame clones, though not all of them. The sample carries around 50,000 clones, 89% recorded once. Germline V gene data show CDR1 as MNHEY and CDR2 as SMNVEV (reference sequence). The CDR3 has 16 amino acids. Trimming removed 3 bases from V and 1 base from J; junction bases left unmatched: 9. This receptor was obtained from an adult who received the AZD1222 COVID-19 vaccine. The material was peripheral blood, obtained 28 days after the second AZD1222 dose. The rearrangement joins TRBV27 to TRBJ2-7, with 7 bases fitting TRBD1. CDR3 amino acids: CASSLDRDRPSYEQYF. CDR3 bases: TGTGCCAGCAGTTTGGACCGGGACAGACCATCCTACGAGCAGTACTTC.